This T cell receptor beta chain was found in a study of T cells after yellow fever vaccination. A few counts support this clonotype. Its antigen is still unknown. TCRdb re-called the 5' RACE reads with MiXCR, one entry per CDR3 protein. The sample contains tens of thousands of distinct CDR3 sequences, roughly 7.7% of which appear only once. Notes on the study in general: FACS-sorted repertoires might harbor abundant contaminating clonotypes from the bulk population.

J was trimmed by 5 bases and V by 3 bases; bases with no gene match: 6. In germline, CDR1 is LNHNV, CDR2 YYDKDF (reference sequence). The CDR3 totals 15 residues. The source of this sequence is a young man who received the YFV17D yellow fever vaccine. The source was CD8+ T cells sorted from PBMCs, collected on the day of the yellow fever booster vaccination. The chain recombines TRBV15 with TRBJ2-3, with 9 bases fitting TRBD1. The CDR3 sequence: CATSRPGQGKDTQYF. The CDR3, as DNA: TGTGCCACCAGCAGGCCGGGACAGGGAAAAGATACGCAGTATTTT. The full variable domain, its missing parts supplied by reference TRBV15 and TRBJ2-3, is DAMVIQNPRYQVTQFGKPVTLSCSQTLNHNVMYWYQQKSSQAPKLLFHYYDKDFNNEADTPDNFQSRRPNTSFCFLDIRSPGLGDTAMYLCATSRPGQGKDTQYFGPGTRLTVL.